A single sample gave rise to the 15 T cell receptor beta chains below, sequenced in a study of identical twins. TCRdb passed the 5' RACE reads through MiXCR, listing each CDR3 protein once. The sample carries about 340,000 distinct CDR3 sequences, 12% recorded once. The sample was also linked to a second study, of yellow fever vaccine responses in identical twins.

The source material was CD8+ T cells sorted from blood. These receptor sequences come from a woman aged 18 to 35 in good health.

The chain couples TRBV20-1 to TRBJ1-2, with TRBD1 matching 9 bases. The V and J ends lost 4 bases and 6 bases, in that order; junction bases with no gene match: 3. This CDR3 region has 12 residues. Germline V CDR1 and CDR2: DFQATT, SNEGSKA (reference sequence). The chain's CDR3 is CSAIGTGNGYTF. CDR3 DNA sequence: TGCAGTGCTATCGGGACAGGGAATGGCTACACCTTC.

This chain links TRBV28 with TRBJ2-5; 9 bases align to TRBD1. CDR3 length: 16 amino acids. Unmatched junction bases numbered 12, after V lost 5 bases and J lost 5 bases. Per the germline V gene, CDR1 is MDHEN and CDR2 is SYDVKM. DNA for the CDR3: TGTGCCAGCAGTCAGCCTCGGACAGGGGTTCGGGAGACCCAGTACTTC. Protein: CASSQPRTGVRETQYF.

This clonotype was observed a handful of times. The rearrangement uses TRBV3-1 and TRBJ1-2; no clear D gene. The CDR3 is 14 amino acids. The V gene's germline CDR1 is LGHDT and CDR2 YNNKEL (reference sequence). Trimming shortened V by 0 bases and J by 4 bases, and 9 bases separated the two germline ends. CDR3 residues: CASSQEDLPYGYTF. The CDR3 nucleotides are TGTGCCAGCAGCCAAGAGGACTTACCCTATGGCTACACCTTC.

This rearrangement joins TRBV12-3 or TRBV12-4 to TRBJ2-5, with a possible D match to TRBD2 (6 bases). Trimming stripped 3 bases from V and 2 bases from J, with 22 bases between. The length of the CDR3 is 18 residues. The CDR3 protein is CASSLILEGKRSQETQYF. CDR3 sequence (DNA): TGTGCCAGCAGTTTGATTCTGGAGGGGAAGAGGAGTCAAGAGACCCAGTACTTC.

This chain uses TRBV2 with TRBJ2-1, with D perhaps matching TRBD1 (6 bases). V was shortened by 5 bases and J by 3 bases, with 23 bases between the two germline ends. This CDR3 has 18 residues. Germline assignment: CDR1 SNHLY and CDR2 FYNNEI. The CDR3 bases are TGTGCCAGCAGTTTGTTGGGTGTCGGGACAAGAAACTACAATGAGCAGTTCTTC. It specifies CASSLLGVGTRNYNEQFF.

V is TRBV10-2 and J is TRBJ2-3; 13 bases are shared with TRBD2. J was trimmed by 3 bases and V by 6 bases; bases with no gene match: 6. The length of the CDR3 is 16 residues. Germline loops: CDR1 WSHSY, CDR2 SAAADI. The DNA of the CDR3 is TGCGCCAGCAGCGGGCGACTAGCGGGAGGAACAGATACGCAGTATTTT. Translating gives CASSGRLAGGTDTQYF.

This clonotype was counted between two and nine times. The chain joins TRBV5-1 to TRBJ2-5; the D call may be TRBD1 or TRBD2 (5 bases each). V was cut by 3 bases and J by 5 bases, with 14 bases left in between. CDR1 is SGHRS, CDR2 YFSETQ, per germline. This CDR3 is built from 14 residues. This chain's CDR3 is CASSSSTGRETQYF. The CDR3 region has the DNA TGCGCCAGCAGCTCCAGCACGGGGCGCGAGACCCAGTACTTC. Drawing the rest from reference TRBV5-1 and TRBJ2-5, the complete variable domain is KAGVTQTPRYLIKTRGQQVTLSCSPISGHRSVSWYQQTPGQGLQFLFEYFSETQRNKGNFPGRFSGRQFSNSRSEMNVSTLELGDSALYLCASSSSTGRETQYFGPGTRLLVL.

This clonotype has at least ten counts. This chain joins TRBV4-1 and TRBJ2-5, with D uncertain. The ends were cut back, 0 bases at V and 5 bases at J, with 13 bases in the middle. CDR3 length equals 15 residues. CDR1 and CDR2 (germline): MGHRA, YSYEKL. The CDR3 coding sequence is TGCGCCAGCAGCCAAGATCGCAGGAAGAAGGAGACCCAGTACTTC. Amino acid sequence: CASSQDRRKKETQYF.

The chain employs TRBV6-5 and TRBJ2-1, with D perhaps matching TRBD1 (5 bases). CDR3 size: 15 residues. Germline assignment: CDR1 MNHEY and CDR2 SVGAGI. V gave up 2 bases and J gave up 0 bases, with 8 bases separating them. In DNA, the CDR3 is TGTGCCAGCAGTTACGGACATTCCTCCTACAATGAGCAGTTCTTC. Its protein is CASSYGHSSYNEQFF.

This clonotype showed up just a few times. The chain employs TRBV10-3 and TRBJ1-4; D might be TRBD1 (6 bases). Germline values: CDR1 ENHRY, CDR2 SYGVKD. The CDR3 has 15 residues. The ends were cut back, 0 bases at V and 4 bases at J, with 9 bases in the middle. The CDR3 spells CAISESRGHNEKLFF. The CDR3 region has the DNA TGTGCCATCAGTGAGTCGAGGGGACATAATGAAAAACTGTTTTTT.

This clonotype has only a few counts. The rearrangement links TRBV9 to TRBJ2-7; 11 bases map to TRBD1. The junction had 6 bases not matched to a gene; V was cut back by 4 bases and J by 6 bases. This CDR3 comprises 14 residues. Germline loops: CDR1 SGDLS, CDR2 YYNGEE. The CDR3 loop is CASSPGQGAVEQYF. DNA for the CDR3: TGTGCCAGCAGCCCCGGACAGGGGGCGGTCGAGCAGTACTTC. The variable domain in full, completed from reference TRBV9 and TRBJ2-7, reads DSGVTQTPKHLITATGQRVTLRCSPRSGDLSVYWYQQSLDQGLQFLIQYYNGEERAKGNILERFSAQQFPDLHSELNLSSLELGDSALYFCASSPGQGAVEQYFGPGTRLTVT.

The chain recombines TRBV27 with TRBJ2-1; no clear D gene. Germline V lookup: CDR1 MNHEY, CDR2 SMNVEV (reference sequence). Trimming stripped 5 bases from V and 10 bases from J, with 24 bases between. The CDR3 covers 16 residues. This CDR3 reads CASSPESGLSLWEQFF. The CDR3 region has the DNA TGTGCCAGCAGTCCAGAGTCGGGCCTATCTCTTTGGGAGCAGTTCTTC.

For the CDR3, the DNA is TGCAGCGTTGAAGATCGAGGCAGGGGGCTATTGAACACCGGGGAGCTGTTTTTT. Protein: CSVEDRGRGLLNTGELFF. The chain employs TRBV29-1 and TRBJ2-2; 8 bases line up with TRBD1. Germline V gene sequence: CDR1 SQVTM, CDR2 ANQGSEA. V dropped 0 bases and J dropped 1; count of bases not matched to a gene: 10. The CDR3 consists of 18 residues.

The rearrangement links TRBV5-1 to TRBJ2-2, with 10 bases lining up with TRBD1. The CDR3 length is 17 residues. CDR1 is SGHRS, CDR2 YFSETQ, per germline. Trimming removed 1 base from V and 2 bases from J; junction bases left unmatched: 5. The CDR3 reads CASSLRRTGGNTGELFF. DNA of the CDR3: TGCGCCAGCAGCTTGAGGAGGACAGGGGGTAACACCGGGGAGCTGTTTTTT.

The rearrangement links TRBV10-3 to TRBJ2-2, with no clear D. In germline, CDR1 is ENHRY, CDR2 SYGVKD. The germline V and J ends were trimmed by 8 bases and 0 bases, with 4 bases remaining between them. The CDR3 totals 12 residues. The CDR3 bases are TGTGCCATCGGGGCGAACACCGGGGAGCTGTTTTTT. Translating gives CAIGANTGELFF.